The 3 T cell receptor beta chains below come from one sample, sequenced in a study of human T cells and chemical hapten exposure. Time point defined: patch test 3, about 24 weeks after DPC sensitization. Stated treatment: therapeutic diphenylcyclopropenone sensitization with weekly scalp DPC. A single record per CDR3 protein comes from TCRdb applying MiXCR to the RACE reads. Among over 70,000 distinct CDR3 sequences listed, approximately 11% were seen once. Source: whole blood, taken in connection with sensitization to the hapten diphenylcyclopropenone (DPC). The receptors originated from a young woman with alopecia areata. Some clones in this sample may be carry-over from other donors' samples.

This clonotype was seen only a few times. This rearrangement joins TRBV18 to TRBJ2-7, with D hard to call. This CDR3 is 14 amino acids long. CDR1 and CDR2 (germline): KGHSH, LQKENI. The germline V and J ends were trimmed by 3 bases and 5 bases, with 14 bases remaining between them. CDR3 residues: CASSPPGQSHEQYF. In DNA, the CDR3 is TGTGCCAGCTCACCCCCAGGCCAATCCCACGAGCAGTACTTC.

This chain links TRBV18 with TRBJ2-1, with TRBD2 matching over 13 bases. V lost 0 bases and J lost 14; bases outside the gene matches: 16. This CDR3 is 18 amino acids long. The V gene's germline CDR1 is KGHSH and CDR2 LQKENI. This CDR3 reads CASSPPNSGTSGAKLEFF. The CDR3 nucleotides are TGTGCCAGCTCACCACCAAACTCCGGGACTAGCGGGGCGAAATTGGAGTTCTTC.

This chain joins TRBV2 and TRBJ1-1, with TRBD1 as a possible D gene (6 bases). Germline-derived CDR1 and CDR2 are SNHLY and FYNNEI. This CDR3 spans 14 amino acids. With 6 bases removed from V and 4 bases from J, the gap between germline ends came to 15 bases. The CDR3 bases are TGTGCCAGCAGAGAACAGGGTGGGAGCACTGAAGCTTTCTTT. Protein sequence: CASREQGGSTEAFF.